This passage covers 3 T cell receptor beta chains from one sample sequenced in a study of breast tumors, draining lymph nodes, adjacent tissues. TCRdb re-derived calls from the multiplex PCR reads in MiXCR, one entry per CDR3 protein. The sample carries nearly 200,000 distinct CDR3 sequences, 30% to 40% recorded once. Breast cancer patients provided tissue from their axillary draining lymph nodes. What was sequenced was axillary lymph node tissue. Receptor source: a female donor with breast cancer. Some clones in this sample may be carry-over from other donors' samples.

The chain is built from TRBV10-3 and TRBJ1-5; tentatively, D is TRBD1 (6 bases). V was shortened by 4 bases and J by 7 bases, with 23 bases between the two germline ends. Germline CDR1 and CDR2: ENHRY and SYGVKD. The CDR3 has 17 residues. The DNA of the CDR3 is TGTGCCATCAGTGCTAGCGGGAGAAGGGACAATGAGCAGCCCCAGCATTTT. Protein: CAISASGRRDNEQPQHF.

This clonotype has a count of ten or more. The chain employs TRBV2 and TRBJ1-2; D remains unclear. The germline CDR1 and CDR2 sequences are SNHLY and FYNNEI. This CDR3 spans 14 amino acids. V was pared by 1 base and J by 3 bases, with 9 bases between. The CDR3 spells CASSEERSHYGYTF. The CDR3 DNA follows: TGTGCCAGCAGTGAAGAACGTTCCCACTATGGCTACACCTTC.

The sample holds many counts of this clonotype. The chain joins TRBV12-3 or TRBV12-4 to TRBJ2-7; perhaps D is TRBD1 or TRBD2 (5 bases each). V lost 4 bases to trimming and J lost 3 bases, with 13 bases between them. The CDR3 loop spans 14 amino acids. The CDR3, as DNA: TGTGCCAGCAGTTCGGGGACGGCTAACTACGAGCAGTACTTC. Encoded protein: CASSSGTANYEQYF.